The T cell receptor beta chain under discussion was sequenced for a study of vaccination effects on CD4 cells after COVID-19. Study-level information: BNT162b2 vaccine or mRNA-1273 vaccine was given to participants in two doses.

Under the ViraFEST assay, PBMC were stimulated with viral peptide pools so that antigen-specific CD4+ T cells expanded. Sequencing was performed afterwards. Having been cultured for 9 to 11 days, the cells underwent CD4+ T cell isolation. The culture medium for some 2 million PBMC per well included about 9 IU/ml IL-2 and 9.5 to 10 ug/ml peptides. This clone was detected only once. Its antigen is not known. Clones were sequenced by immunoSEQ multiplex PCR, and TCRdb holds only the in-frame ones, with some missing. This sample carries under 65,000 clones, 65% to 90% of them seen once, and the ten largest clones take about 2.3%. This CDR3 has 17 amino acids. With V trimmed by 4 bases and J by 2 bases, 11 bases remained unmatched. The V gene's germline CDR1 is MNHNS and CDR2 SASEGT.

The chain uses TRBV6-1 and TRBJ2-5; 9 nucleotides align to TRBD1. Source: CD4+ T cells from PBMCs cultured with HCoV-229E spike peptides, taken before COVID-19 vaccination. This TCR came from a human donor who received a COVID-19 vaccine. In DNA, the CDR3 is TGTGCCAGCAGTGTAGCCCTTCCGGGACAGGGACAAGAGACCCAGTACTTC. Residues: CASSVALPGQGQETQYF.